The 19 T cell receptor beta chains below were found in one sample sequenced in a study of OX40 agonist ivuxolimab in advanced cancers. Assay: immunoSEQ multiplex PCR; the TCRdb copy retains only in-frame clones and omits some. The table records some 120,000 clones, 92% of them present only once. The starting material was CD4+ or CD8+ T cells sorted from blood, obtained in a trial of the OX40 agonist ivuxolimab. The receptors come from an adult with an advanced solid tumor such as melanoma, head and neck, liver or kidney cancer.

This chain connects TRBV6-5 to TRBJ1-1; D might be TRBD1 (5 bases). The CDR3 contains 15 residues. Trimming pared 0 bases from V and 1 base from J, leaving 9 bases between. Germline V gives CDR1 MNHEY, CDR2 SVGAGI. The CDR3: CASSYSSTGNTEAFF. The CDR3, as DNA: TGTGCCAGCAGTTACTCGAGCACAGGGAACACTGAAGCTTTCTTT.

The chain employs TRBV21-1 and TRBJ2-7; TRBD2, the table's D call, was not compared with the DNA. TRBV21-1 is a recognized pseudogene. The CDR3 contains 17 residues. CDR3 DNA: TGTGCCAGCAGCAAGGGGCTAGCGGGAGGACCGTCCTACGAGCAGTACTTC. The encoded protein is CASSKGLAGGPSYEQYF.

The chain couples TRBV14 to TRBJ2-1, with TRBD2 matching over 8 bases. This CDR3 is built from 15 residues. The germline V gene encodes CDR1 SGHDN and CDR2 FVKESK. V dropped 3 bases and J dropped 4; count of bases not matched to a gene: 5. CDR3: CASSHAGLAYNEQFF. CDR3 sequence (DNA): TGTGCCAGCAGCCACGCCGGACTAGCTTACAATGAGCAGTTCTTC.

The chain joins TRBV7-8 to TRBJ2-7; D unclear. V dropped 1 base and J dropped 0 bases, with 7 bases sitting between them. Germline loops: CDR1 SGHVS, CDR2 FQNEAQ. The CDR3 length is 14 residues. The CDR3 sequence is CASSLDRNSYEQYF. In DNA, the CDR3 is TGTGCCAGCAGCTTAGATAGGAACTCCTACGAGCAGTACTTC.

The V and J genes are TRBV29-1 and TRBJ1-3; 7 bases align to TRBD1. Germline V gene data show CDR1 as SQVTM and CDR2 as ANQGSEA. V was clipped by 6 bases and J by 2 bases; unmatched bases: 4. The CDR3 is made up of 13 amino acids. The CDR3 coding sequence is TGCAGCGTCCGACAGGGAGCTGGAAACACCATATATTTT. Translation gives CSVRQGAGNTIYF.

The V and J genes are TRBV5-5 and TRBJ1-2; tentative D call: TRBD1 (5 bases). Trimming took off 0 bases at V and 5 bases at J, with 23 bases between the two ends. The germline V gene encodes CDR1 SGHKS and CDR2 YYEKEE (reference sequence). The CDR3 has 18 amino acids. CDR3 amino acids: CASSLDSLWTNRNYGYTF. CDR3 nucleotide sequence: TGTGCCAGCAGCTTGGATTCATTGTGGACAAACCGTAATTATGGCTACACCTTC.

This clone was seen a single time. The chain couples TRBV7-2 to TRBJ2-3; D might be TRBD1 (7 bases). The V end was cut by 5 bases, the J end by 10 bases, with 19 bases between. This CDR3 region has 14 residues. Germline CDR1 SGHTA, CDR2 FQGNSA. CDR3 in amino acids: CASSQSRGGTAQYF. The CDR3 DNA reads as TGTGCCAGCAGCCAATCTAGGGGCGGGACAGCGCAGTATTTT.

The gene calls are TRBV11-1 and TRBJ2-1, with D possibly matching TRBD2 (6 bases). The ends were cut back, 4 bases at V and 9 bases at J, with 16 bases in the middle. This CDR3 contains 14 residues. The germline CDR1 and CDR2 sequences are SGHAT and FQDESV (reference sequence). CDR3 DNA sequence: TGTGCCAGCAGCTCGGAGGGCCAGGGTGCTGAGCAGTTCTTC. It codes for CASSSEGQGAEQFF.

This chain uses TRBV19 with TRBJ2-1; TRBD1 might be the D (6 bases). Germline-derived CDR1 and CDR2 are LNHDA and SQIVND (reference sequence). The CDR3 is 14 amino acids. V was cut by 5 bases and J by 8 bases, with 16 bases left in between. The CDR3 DNA reads as TGTGCCAGTAGTTCCCTGGGGGCGACCGATGAGCAGTTCTTC. Amino acids: CASSSLGATDEQFF.

The rearrangement links TRBV25-1 to TRBJ1-1; possibly TRBD1 for D (6 bases). Germline V gives CDR1 MGHDK, CDR2 SYGVNS. V was shortened by 8 bases and J by 0 bases, with 10 bases between the two germline ends. The CDR3 is 13 amino acids. CDR3 protein: CASQDSMNTEAFF. The CDR3 DNA reads as TGTGCCAGCCAGGACAGCATGAACACTGAAGCTTTCTTT.

The rearrangement links TRBV5-4 to TRBJ2-4, with 7 bases identical to TRBD1. Per germline, CDR1 SGHNT and CDR2 YYREEE (reference sequence). The CDR3 runs to 15 residues. The V and J ends lost 2 bases and 2 bases, in that order; junction bases with no gene match: 4. CDR3 coding DNA: TGTGCCAGCAGCTTAGACAGGGCCCCCAAAAACATTCAGTACTTC. It yields the protein CASSLDRAPKNIQYF.

The chain carries TRBV28 and TRBJ2-4; tentative D call: TRBD1 (5 bases). The V and J ends lost 5 bases and 1 base respectively, with 9 bases between them. The germline gives CDR1 MDHEN, CDR2 SYDVKM. This CDR3 comprises 14 residues. The CDR3 region has the DNA TGTGCCAGCAGTCCCAGGGTCGCCAAAAACATTCAGTACTTC. It encodes CASSPRVAKNIQYF.

This clone was observed once. The V and J genes are TRBV28 and TRBJ2-6; D is perhaps TRBD1 or TRBD2 (5 bases each). The CDR3 covers 13 residues. Between the trimmed V and J ends, which lost 8 bases and 4 bases, there was a span of 9 bases. CDR1 and CDR2 from the germline V gene are MDHEN and SYDVKM. CDR3 residues: CASGTIGANVLTF. The CDR3 DNA sequence: TGTGCCAGCGGGACGATCGGGGCCAACGTCCTGACTTTC.

The chain couples TRBV19 to TRBJ1-4, with D tentatively TRBD1 (5 bases). The V end lost 3 bases, the J end lost 8 bases, and 13 bases lay between the germline ends. The CDR3 loop spans 14 amino acids. Germline V gene data show CDR1 as LNHDA and CDR2 as SQIVND (reference sequence). The CDR3 DNA sequence: TGTGCCAGTAGTATCAGGCAGGGAAGGGAAAAACTGTTTTTT. Translating gives CASSIRQGREKLFF.

The chain links TRBV6-5 to TRBJ1-4; D unclear. The length of the CDR3 is 13 residues. Germline lookup yields CDR1 MNHEY and CDR2 SVGAGI. The ends were cut back, 2 bases at V and 3 bases at J, with 4 bases in the middle. Here the CDR3 reads CASSYGSNEKLFF. Written as DNA, the CDR3 is TGTGCCAGCAGTTACGGGTCTAATGAAAAACTGTTTTTT.

The chain links TRBV6-1 to TRBJ2-7, with D unclear. Germline CDR1 reads MNHNS; CDR2 reads SASEGT. This CDR3 contains 16 residues. Trimming took off 3 bases at V and 2 bases at J, with 17 bases between the two ends. Here the CDR3 reads CASSDATRSRTYEQYF. CDR3 sequence (DNA): TGTGCCAGCAGTGACGCCACCCGGAGCCGGACCTACGAGCAGTACTTC.

V gene TRBV4-1 combines with J gene TRBJ1-2; D is ambiguous. The germline V and J ends were trimmed by 0 bases and 7 bases, with 18 bases remaining between them. The CDR3 is made up of 16 amino acids. The V gene's germline CDR1 is MGHRA and CDR2 YSYEKL. The CDR3 spells CASSQDGSTKIGGYTF. The CDR3 region has the DNA TGCGCCAGCAGCCAAGATGGGTCTACCAAGATCGGTGGCTACACCTTC.

The chain uses TRBV4-2 and TRBJ1-1; D perhaps matches TRBD1 (5 bases). The CDR3 covers 17 residues. V was pared by 5 bases and J by 2 bases, with 21 bases between. CDR1 and CDR2 from the germline V gene are LGHNA and YNFKEQ. The CDR3 bases are TGTGCCAGCAGCTCCCCATCGGGACGGGGAGTTAACACTGAAGCTTTCTTT. Translated, it gives CASSSPSGRGVNTEAFF.

The chain joins TRBV7-9 to TRBJ2-5, with TRBD2 matching over 11 bases. V trimming: 5 bases; J trimming: 5 bases; junction bases outside the gene matches: 13. The CDR3 spans 17 residues. Germline CDR1 is SEHNR and CDR2 is FQNEAQ (reference sequence). The CDR3, as DNA: TGTGCCAGCAGCGGAGGTGGTAGCGGGAGGGCCTTGGAGACCCAGTACTTC. It translates to CASSGGGSGRALETQYF.